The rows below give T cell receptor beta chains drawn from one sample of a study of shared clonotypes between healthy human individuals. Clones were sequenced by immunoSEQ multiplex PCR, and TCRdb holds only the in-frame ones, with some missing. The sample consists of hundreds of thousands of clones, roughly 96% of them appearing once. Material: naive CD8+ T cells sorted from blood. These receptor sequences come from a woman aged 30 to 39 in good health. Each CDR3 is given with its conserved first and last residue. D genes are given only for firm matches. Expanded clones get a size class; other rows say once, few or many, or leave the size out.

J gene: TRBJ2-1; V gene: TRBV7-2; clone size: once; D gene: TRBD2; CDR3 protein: CASSLGTRTYNEQFF; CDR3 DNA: TGTGCCAGCAGCTTAGGGACTAGGACCTACAATGAGCAGTTCTTC
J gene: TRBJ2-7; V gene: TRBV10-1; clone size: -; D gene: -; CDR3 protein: CASSDQMTVHSYEQYF; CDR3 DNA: TGCGCCAGCAGTGACCAGATGACGGTACATTCCTACGAGCAGTACTTC
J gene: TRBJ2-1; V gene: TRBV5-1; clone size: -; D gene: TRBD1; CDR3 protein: CASSPGTGAGEEQFF; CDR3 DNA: TGCGCCAGCAGCCCTGGGACAGGGGCCGGTGAGGAGCAGTTCTTC
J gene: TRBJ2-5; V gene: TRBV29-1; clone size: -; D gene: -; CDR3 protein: CSAGEGEETQYF; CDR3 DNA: TGCAGCGCAGGAGAGGGGGAAGAGACCCAGTACTTC
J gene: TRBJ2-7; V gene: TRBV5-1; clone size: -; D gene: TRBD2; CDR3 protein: CASSSSSGKYEQYF; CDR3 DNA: TGCGCCAGCAGCTCCTCTAGCGGAAAGTACGAGCAGTACTTC
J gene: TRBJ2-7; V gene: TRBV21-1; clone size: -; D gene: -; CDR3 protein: CASVRGCTYEQYF; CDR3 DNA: TGTGCCAGCGTTAGGGGCTGTACTTACGAGCAGTACTTC
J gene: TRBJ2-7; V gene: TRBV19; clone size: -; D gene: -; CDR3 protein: CASSIVLSLEQYF; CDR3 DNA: TGTGCCAGTAGTATAGTACTCTCTCTCGAGCAGTACTTC
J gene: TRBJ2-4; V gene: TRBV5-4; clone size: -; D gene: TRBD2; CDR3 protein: CASSLGLAGGPDPKNIQYF; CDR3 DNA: TGTGCCAGCAGCTTGGGACTAGCGGGAGGGCCGGATCCCAAAAACATTCAGTACTTC
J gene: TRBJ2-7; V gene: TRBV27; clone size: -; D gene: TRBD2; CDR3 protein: CASSILAGRSSYEQYF; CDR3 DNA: TGTGCCAGCAGTATACTAGCGGGGAGGAGCTCCTACGAGCAGTACTTC
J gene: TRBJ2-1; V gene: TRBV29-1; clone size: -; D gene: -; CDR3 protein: CSVFDGNSYNEQFF; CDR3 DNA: TGCAGCGTTTTCGACGGTAACTCCTACAATGAGCAGTTCTTC
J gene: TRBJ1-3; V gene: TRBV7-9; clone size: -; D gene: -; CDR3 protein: CASSFGRGSGNTIYF; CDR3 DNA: TGTGCCAGCAGTTTCGGTCGGGGATCTGGAAACACCATATATTTT
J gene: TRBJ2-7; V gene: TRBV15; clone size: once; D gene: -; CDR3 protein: CATSREAGASYEQYF; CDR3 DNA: TGTGCCACCAGCAGAGAGGCAGGGGCCTCCTACGAGCAGTACTTC
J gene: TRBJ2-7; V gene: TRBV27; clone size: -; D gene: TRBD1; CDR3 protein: CASSPGQGIYEQYF; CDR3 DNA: TGTGCCAGCAGTCCGGGACAGGGAATTTACGAGCAGTACTTC
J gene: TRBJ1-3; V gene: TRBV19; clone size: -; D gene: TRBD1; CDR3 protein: CASSPWDRGWPGNTIYF; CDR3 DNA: TGTGCCAGTAGTCCTTGGGACAGGGGATGGCCTGGAAACACCATATATTTT
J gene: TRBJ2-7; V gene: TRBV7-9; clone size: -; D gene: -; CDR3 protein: CASSTAGGAEAGVAYEQYF; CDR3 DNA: TGTGCCAGCAGCACCGCAGGGGGCGCAGAAGCGGGGGTAGCCTACGAGCAGTACTTC
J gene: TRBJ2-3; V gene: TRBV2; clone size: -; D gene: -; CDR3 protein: CASRALGPSTDTQYF; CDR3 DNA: TGTGCCAGCAGGGCCCTAGGCCCTAGCACAGATACGCAGTATTTT
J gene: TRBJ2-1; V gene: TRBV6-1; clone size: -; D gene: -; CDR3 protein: CASSSVAHEQFF; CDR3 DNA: TGTGCCAGCAGTTCAGTTGCCCATGAGCAGTTCTTC
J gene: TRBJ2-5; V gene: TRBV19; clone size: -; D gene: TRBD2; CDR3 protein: CASSKGGLMEETQYF; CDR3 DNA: TGTGCCAGTAGTAAGGGAGGGTTGATGGAAGAGACCCAGTACTTC
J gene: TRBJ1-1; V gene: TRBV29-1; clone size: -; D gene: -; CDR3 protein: CSVEEGGTGLMEAFF; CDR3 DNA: TGCAGCGTTGAGGAGGGGGGGACCGGGTTAATGGAAGCTTTCTTT
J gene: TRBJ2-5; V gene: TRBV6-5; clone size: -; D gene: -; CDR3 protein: CASAAARYQETQYF; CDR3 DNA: TGTGCCAGCGCCGCTGCACGGTATCAAGAGACCCAGTACTTC
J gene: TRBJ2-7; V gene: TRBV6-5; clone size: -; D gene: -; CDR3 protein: CASSFGGGARSYEQYF; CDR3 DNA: TGTGCCAGCAGTTTTGGGGGTGGGGCAAGATCCTACGAGCAGTACTTC
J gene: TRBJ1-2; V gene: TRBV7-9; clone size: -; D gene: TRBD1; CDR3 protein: CASSTRDREDYGYTF; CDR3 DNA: TGTGCCAGCAGCACACGGGACAGGGAAGACTATGGCTACACCTTC
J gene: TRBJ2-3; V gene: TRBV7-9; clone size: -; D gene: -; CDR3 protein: CASSLEGGTDTQYF; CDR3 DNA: TGTGCCAGCAGCTTGGAGGGGGGCACAGATACGCAGTATTTT
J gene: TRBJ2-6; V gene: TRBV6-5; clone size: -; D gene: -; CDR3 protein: CASGLTVSGANVLTF; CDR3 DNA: TGTGCCAGCGGCCTGACAGTCTCTGGGGCCAACGTCCTGACTTTC
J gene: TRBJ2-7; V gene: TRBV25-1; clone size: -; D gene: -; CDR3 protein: CASREALDEQYF; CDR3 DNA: TGTGCCAGCAGGGAGGCCCTTGACGAGCAGTACTTC
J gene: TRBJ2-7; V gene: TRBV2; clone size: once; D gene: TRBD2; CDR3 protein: CASEGWEGPSEQYF; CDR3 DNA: TGTGCCAGCGAGGGGTGGGAGGGCCCCAGCGAGCAGTACTTC